This TCR beta chain was observed in a study of Ad26.COV2.S vaccination and SARS-CoV-2 variants. Study-level background: It was the COV1001 Ad26.COV2.S trial arm that included the donor. Participants got Ad26.COV2.S intramuscularly, once or twice 56 days apart. Findings of the study overall: Post-vaccination breadth of spike-specific CD8+ and CD4+ T cell responses was reportedly substantial.

Concerning this clone itself: The target antigen is unknown.

Treatment reported: about 20 received Ad26.COV2.S at low or high dose, single or two shots; about 5 received placebo; per-sample allocation not given. Specimen acquisition occurred on day 63 following the initial vaccine or placebo injection. In Boston, an adult donor aged 18-55 years took part. Assay used: immunoSEQ multiplex PCR; TCRdb lists only in-frame clones, some missing. The sample contains around 450,000 clones, roughly 90% of which appear only once. From germline, CDR1 is GTSNPN and CDR2 SVGIG (reference sequence). Trimming left V 5 bases short and J 3 bases short, with 16 bases between. The length of the CDR3 is 14 residues.

This receptor was taken from a person between 18 and 59 years old who received the Ad26.COV2.S COVID-19 vaccine or a placebo. The V gene is TRBV30, the J gene TRBJ1-1; no reliable D call. The sample consisted of peripheral blood, taken in a trial of Ad26.COV2.S vaccine versus placebo. The CDR3 reads CAWAATGGYTEAFF. CDR3 nucleotide sequence: TGTGCCTGGGCCGCTACGGGAGGGTACACTGAAGCTTTCTTT.